Detailed here is one T cell receptor (beta chain). This table comes from immunoSEQ multiplex PCR, and its TCRdb copy is limited to in-frame clones, with some not included. This sample has about 76,000 clones, with 80% to 90% found just once. This entry comes from a study of blood T cell repertoires in COVID-19. The wider study: T cells, B-cell-depleted T cells, or PBMCs supplied cDNA or gDNA.

The CDR3 runs to 14 residues. Germline CDR1 is SGHNT and CDR2 is YYREEE (reference sequence). The V and J ends lost 0 bases and 4 bases respectively, with 10 bases between them. The sample taken for sequencing was peripheral blood. The chain combines TRBV5-4 with TRBJ1-2; D remains unclear. This clonotype originated in a woman in her sixties with acute or convalescent COVID-19. DNA of the CDR3: TGTGCCAGCAGCTTGGTTGGAGAGGCCTATGGCTACACCTTC. Its protein product is CASSLVGEAYGYTF. Drawing the rest from reference TRBV5-4 and TRBJ1-2, the complete variable domain is ETGVTQSPTHLIKTRGQQVTLRCSSQSGHNTVSWYQQALGQGPQFIFQYYREEENGRGNFPPRFSGLQFPNYSSELNVNALELDDSALYLCASSLVGEAYGYTFGSGTRLTVV.